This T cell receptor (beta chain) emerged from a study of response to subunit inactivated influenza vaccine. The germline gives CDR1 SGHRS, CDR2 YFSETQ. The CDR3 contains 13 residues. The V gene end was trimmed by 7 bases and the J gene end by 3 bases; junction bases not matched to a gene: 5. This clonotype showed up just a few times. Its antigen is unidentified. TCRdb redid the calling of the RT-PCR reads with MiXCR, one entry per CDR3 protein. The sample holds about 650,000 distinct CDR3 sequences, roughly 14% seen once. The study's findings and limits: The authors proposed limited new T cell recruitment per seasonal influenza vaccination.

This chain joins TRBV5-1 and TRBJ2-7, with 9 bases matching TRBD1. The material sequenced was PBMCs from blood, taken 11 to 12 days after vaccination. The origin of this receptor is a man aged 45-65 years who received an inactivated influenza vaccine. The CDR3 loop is CASSGTGFYEQYF. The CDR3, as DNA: TGCGCCAGCTCCGGGACAGGGTTCTACGAGCAGTACTTC. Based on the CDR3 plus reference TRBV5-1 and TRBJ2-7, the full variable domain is KAGVTQTPRYLIKTRGQQVTLSCSPISGHRSVSWYQQTPGQGLQFLFEYFSETQRNKGNFPGRFSGRQFSNSRSEMNVSTLELGDSALYLCASSGTGFYEQYFGPGTRLTVT.